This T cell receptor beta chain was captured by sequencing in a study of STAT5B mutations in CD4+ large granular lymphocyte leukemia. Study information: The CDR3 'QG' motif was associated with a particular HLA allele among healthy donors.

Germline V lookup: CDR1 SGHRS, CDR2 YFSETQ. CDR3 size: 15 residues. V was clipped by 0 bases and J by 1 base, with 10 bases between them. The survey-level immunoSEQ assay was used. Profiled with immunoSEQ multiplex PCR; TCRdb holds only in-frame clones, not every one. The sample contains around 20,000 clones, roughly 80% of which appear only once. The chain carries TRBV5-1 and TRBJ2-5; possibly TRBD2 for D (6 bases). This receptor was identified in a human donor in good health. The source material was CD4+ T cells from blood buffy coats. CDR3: CASSLAGGTQETQYF. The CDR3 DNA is TGCGCCAGCAGCTTGGCAGGAGGGACCCAAGAGACCCAGTACTTC.